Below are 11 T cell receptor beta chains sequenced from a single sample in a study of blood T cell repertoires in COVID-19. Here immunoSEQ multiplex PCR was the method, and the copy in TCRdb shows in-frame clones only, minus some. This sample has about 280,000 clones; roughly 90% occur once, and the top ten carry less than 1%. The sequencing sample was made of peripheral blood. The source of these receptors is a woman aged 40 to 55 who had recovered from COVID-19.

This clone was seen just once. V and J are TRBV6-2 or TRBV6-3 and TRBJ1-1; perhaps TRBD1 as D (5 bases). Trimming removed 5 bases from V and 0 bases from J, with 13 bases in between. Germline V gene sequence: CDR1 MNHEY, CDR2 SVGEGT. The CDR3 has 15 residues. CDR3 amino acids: CASSQRQKLNTEAFF. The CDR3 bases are TGTGCCAGCAGTCAGAGACAGAAGTTGAACACTGAAGCTTTCTTT.

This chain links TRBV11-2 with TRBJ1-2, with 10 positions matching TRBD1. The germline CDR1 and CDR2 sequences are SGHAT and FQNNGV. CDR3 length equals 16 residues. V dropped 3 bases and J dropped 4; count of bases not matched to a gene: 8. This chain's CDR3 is CASSFQTGDRGYGYTF. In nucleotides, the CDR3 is TGTGCCAGCAGCTTCCAAACCGGGGACAGGGGCTATGGCTACACCTTC.

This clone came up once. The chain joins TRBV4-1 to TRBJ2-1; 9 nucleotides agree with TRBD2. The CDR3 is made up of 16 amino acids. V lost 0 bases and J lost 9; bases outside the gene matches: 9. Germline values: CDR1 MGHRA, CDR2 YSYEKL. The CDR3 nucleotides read TGCGCCAGCAGCCAAGAAGGTGCGGGAGGGGTTGGTGAGCAGTTCTTC. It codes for CASSQEGAGGVGEQFF.

CDR3 bases: TGTGCCAGCAGCTCAGGTAGCGGGAGTCAGTACTTC. Translating gives CASSSGSGSQYF. The rearrangement uses TRBV28 and TRBJ2-7; 9 bases are shared with TRBD2. Germline values: CDR1 MDHEN, CDR2 SYDVKM. The CDR3 is 12 amino acids. V lost 6 bases and J lost 10; bases outside the gene matches: 7.

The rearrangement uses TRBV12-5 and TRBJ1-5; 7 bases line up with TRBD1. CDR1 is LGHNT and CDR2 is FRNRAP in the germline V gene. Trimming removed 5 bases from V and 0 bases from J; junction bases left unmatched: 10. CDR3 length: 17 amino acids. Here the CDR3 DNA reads TGTGCTAGTGGTACGGGGACAGTCCCCTATAGCAATCAGCCCCAGCATTTT. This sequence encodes CASGTGTVPYSNQPQHF. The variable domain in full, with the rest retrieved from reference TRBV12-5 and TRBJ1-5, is DARVTQTPRHKVTEMGQEVTMRCQPILGHNTVFWYRQTMMQGLELLAYFRNRAPLDDSGMPKDRFSAEMPDATLATLKIQPSEPRDSAVYFCASGTGTVPYSNQPQHFGDGTRLSIL.

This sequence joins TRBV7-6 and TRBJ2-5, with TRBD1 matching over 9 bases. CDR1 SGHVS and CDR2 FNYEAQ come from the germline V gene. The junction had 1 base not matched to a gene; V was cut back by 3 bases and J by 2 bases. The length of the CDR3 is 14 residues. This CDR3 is CASSFGTGQETQYF. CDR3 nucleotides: TGTGCCAGCAGCTTCGGGACAGGGCAAGAGACCCAGTACTTC.

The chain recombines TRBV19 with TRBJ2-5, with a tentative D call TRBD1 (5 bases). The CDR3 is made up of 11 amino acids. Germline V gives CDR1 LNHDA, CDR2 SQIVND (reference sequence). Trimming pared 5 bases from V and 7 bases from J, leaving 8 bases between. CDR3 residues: CASSVDRTQYF. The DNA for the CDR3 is TGTGCCAGTAGTGTCGACAGGACCCAGTACTTC.

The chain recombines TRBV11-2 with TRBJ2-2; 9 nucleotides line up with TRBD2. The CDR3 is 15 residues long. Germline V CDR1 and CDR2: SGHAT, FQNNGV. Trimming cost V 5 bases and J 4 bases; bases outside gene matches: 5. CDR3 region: CASSTLSGSTGELFF. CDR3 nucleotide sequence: TGTGCCAGCAGCACCCTTAGCGGGAGCACCGGGGAGCTGTTTTTT.

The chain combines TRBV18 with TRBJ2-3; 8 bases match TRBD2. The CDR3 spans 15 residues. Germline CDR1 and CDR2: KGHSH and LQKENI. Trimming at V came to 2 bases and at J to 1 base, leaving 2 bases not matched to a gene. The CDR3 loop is CASSPTGGGTDTQYF. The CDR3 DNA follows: TGTGCCAGCTCACCAACGGGAGGGGGCACAGATACGCAGTATTTT.

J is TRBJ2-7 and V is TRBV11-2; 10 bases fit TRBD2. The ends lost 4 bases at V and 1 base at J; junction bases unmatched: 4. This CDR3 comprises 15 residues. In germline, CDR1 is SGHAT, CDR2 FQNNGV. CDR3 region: CASSSEREGSYEQYF. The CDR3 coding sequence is TGTGCCAGCAGCTCAGAGCGGGAGGGTTCCTACGAGCAGTACTTC.

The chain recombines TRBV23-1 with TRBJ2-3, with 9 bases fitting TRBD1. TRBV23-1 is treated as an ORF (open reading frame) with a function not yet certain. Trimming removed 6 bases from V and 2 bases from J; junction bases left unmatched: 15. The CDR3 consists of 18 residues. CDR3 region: CASSRIRQTGGVTDTQYF. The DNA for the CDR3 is TGCGCCAGCAGCCGGATCCGACAGACAGGGGGTGTCACAGATACGCAGTATTTT.